One T cell receptor beta chain is described in this entry. It has no known antigen specificity. Per-nucleotide qualities are absent, and no much larger clonotype sits a single base away. This entry comes from a study of blood T cell repertoires in COVID-19 (dated by TCRdb to 2018 to 2020). With regard to the full study: The collaborator samples originated in the United States, Italy and Spain and spanned the acute and convalescent phases of COVID-19. Samples were obtained from the ongoing ImmuneRACE study (first 160 participants) and from 1,200 or so subjects provided by 6 global collaborators. Deeply sampled blood TCRbeta repertoires from subjects exposed to, actively infected with, or recovered from COVID-19 were included in the dataset. Where available, HLA class I and class II types were taken from metadata supplied by the sample provider and were not determined by assay-based typing. A de-identified subject ID, COVID-19 status, age in years and sex were almost always included in the sample metadata. The material from the prospective study consisted of cDNA or gDNA derived from T cells, B-cell-depleted T cells, or PBMCs. A freely available public database, intended as a resource for researchers studying the immune response to SARS-CoV-2, is where the repertoires were released. What the study reported, not specific to this receptor: The quantity of clinical and demographic metadata differed by source and by participant and was supplied without curation.

TCRbeta CDR3 regions were amplified from genomic DNA using the immunoSEQ Assay, a bias-controlled multiplex PCR. In the paper's pipeline: The number of nucleated cells in each sample was estimated by amplification of reference gene primers within the assay. To quantify the absolute abundance of each unique TCRbeta CDR3 rearrangement, sequence reads were collapsed and filtered. For each sample, productive Simpson clonality was calculated as the square root of Simpson's diversity index across productive rearrangements. TCRdb took this table from immuneACCESS and kept in-frame rearrangements with V and J called. Such tables lack part of the clones; where checked against another copy, unresolved V genes explain under half of the gap, and the rest is unexplained. That table gives V, J and clone size, and the DNA gave D and trimming. Present in this sample are about 160,000 clones, roughly 83% of which were seen just once. The ten largest clones take up more than 7% of the sample.

Each collaborating institution followed its own protocols to collect whole blood in K2EDTA tubes. For TCRbeta analysis, collaborators shipped samples as frozen whole blood, isolated PBMCs, or DNA extracted from either of those sample types. The CDR3 runs 14 amino acids, cysteine and phenylalanine included. Solely the CDR3 DNA is kept, with 42 bases framed from the first base. CDR1 LNHDA and CDR2 SQIVND are derived from the germline V gene (reference sequence). The germline V end is reduced by 5 bases and the J end by 0 bases; junction bases left unmatched: 3. The chain is encoded by TRBV19 joined to TRBJ1-1; TRBD1 agrees with 7 junctional bases. Sequencing was performed on peripheral blood. The receptor's source is a woman of 80 years or more with active or convalescent COVID-19. The CDR3 corresponds to CASSVQGVNTEAFF. Here is the DNA: TGTGCCAGTAGTGTCCAGGGGGTGAACACTGAAGCTTTCTTT.